This TCR beta chain was identified during a study of blood T cell repertoires in COVID-19 (TCRdb year 2020). Some background on the complete study: The collaborator samples originated in the United States, Italy and Spain and spanned the acute and convalescent phases of COVID-19. The prospective study material was composed of cDNA or gDNA derived from T cells, B-cell-depleted T cells, or PBMCs. Subjects who had been exposed to COVID-19, were actively infected with it, or had recovered from it provided the deeply sampled blood TCRbeta repertoires that made up the dataset. The repertoires were released in a freely available public database intended as a resource for research on the immune response to SARS-CoV-2. The samples were drawn from two sources: the first 160 participants of the ongoing ImmuneRACE study, and 1,200 or so subjects contributed by 6 global collaborators. A de-identified subject ID, COVID-19 status, age in years and sex were almost always included in the sample metadata. HLA class I and class II types, where available, came from metadata supplied by the sample provider rather than from assay-based typing.

This clone is a singleton in its sample. Its antigen is currently not known. Base qualities were left out, and no much larger clone turns up one base away. The collaborating institutions used their own protocols to collect whole blood in K2EDTA tubes. For TCRbeta analysis, collaborators shipped samples as frozen whole blood, isolated PBMCs, or DNA extracted from either of those sample types. Paper-wide results and their limitations: The amount of clinical and demographic metadata varied by source and participant and was provided uncurated.

The immunoSEQ Assay, a bias-controlled multiplex PCR, was used to amplify TCRbeta CDR3 regions from genomic DNA. In the authors' own workflow: The number of nucleated cells in each sample was estimated from the amplification of reference gene primers within the assay. To quantify the absolute abundance of each unique TCRbeta CDR3 rearrangement, sequence reads were collapsed and filtered. For each sample, productive Simpson clonality was calculated as the square root of Simpson's diversity index across productive rearrangements. The clones in this table, taken by TCRdb from immuneACCESS, are in-frame only. Not every clone is retained; where verified, under half of the shortfall comes from an unresolved V gene, and the cause of the rest is unknown. That table gives V, J and clone size, and the DNA gave D and trimming. Counted in this sample were more than 75,000 clones; more than 75% of them appeared once. The biggest ten clones account for 13% to 15% of the sample.

As encoded in the germline V gene (reference sequence), CDR1 is LGHDT while CDR2 is YNNKEL. The CDR3 holds 15 amino acids from the cysteine to the phenylalanine. Just the 45-base CDR3 DNA is kept, in frame starting at base 1. A distance of 5 bases separates the germline ends of V and J, which lose 2 bases and 0 bases respectively. What was sequenced was peripheral blood. The sequence links TRBV3-1 (or the pseudogene TRBV3-2) to TRBJ1-6; the D gene is not confidently resolved. This receptor was obtained from a woman in her seventies with acute or convalescent COVID-19. Here the CDR3 is given as CASSQRSSYNSPLHF. The nucleotide sequence reads as follows: TGTGCCAGCAGCCAAAGGAGCTCCTATAATTCACCCCTCCACTTT.